The text below deals with one T cell receptor (beta chain). Next came a second PCR, run for about 6 to 11 cycles, which used a sample-barcoded 5' primer along with a J-beta primer mix. The authors tagged each cDNA molecule using a template-switch adaptor with 12 random nucleotides. A single record per CDR3 protein comes from TCRdb applying MiXCR to the 5' RACE reads. The data show roughly 800,000 distinct CDR3 sequences, 55% to 75% seen once. The data were taken from a study of blood T cells in healthy people across ages. This CDR3 contains 13 residues. CDR1 KGHSH and CDR2 LQKENI come from the germline V gene. The extraction recovered at least 6 micrograms of total RNA per sample.

Sequencing was carried out using blood. This chain uses TRBV18 with TRBJ2-4; D remains unclear. Gene TRBJ2-7 matches the end of the DNA better, so the J call may be wrong. This clonotype was sampled from a young man in good health. Here the CDR3 reads CASSPIADYEQYF. CDR3 in DNA: TGTGCCAGCTCACCGATAGCAGACTACGAGCAGTACTTC.